This T cell receptor beta chain appears in the sequencing data of a study of T cell clones after liver transplantation. As for the study in general: Graft-donor-reactive sequences were compared with third-party-reactive TCRbeta sequences from pre-transplant mixed lymphocyte reactions.

CDR3 length: 13 residues. V lost 0 bases, J lost 5 bases, and 8 bases lay in between. CDR1 is SGDLS, CDR2 YYNGEE, per germline. Assay used: immunoSEQ multiplex PCR; TCRdb lists only in-frame clones, some missing. Of roughly 56,000 clones in the sample, over 55% were seen once. CD3+CD4+ and CD3+CD8+ cells were FACS-sorted from thawed unstimulated PBMCs. The sequencing used CD4+ T cells from blood, collected approximately 54 months after liver transplant. This sequence was found in a human patient who received a liver transplant. Some T cells could come from the graft donor. The chain links TRBV9 to TRBJ2-5; D remains unclear. Here the CDR3 reads CASSVVGRETQYF. Here the CDR3 DNA reads TGTGCCAGCAGCGTAGTGGGTCGGGAGACCCAGTACTTC.